The rows below give T cell receptor beta chains drawn from one sample of a study of read filtering for tumor transcriptome and immune sequencing. Using its own MiXCR run on the reads, TCRdb lists one record per CDR3 protein. Counted here are about 39,000 distinct CDR3 sequences, about 13% occurring once; the ten biggest clones make up around 6.5%. Sequencing was performed on a population of CD138-negative cells sorted from bone marrow. Receptors originate from a donor at least 40 years old with multiple myeloma. Each CDR3 is given with its conserved first and last residue. Fields, in order: V gene, D gene, clone size, J gene, CDR3 DNA, CDR3 protein. A D gene is named only where the DNA matches it firmly. A clone size is listed for some rows: how often the clone was seen (once, few, many), or a class if it is expanded.

V gene: TRBV19; D gene: .; clone size: few; J gene: TRBJ2-5; CDR3 DNA: .; CDR3 protein: CASMGSFLETQYF
V gene: TRBV5-5; D gene: TRBD2; clone size: many; J gene: TRBJ2-1; CDR3 DNA: TGTGCCAGCAGTCCAGCGGGATACCACAATGAGCAGTTCTTC; CDR3 protein: CASSPAGYHNEQFF
V gene: TRBV6-1; D gene: .; clone size: many; J gene: TRBJ1-1; CDR3 DNA: TGTGCCAGCGGCCAGTTGAACACTGAAGCTTTCTTT; CDR3 protein: CASGQLNTEAFF
V gene: TRBV11-3; D gene: TRBD1; clone size: many; J gene: TRBJ1-1; CDR3 DNA: TGTGCCAGCAGCTCGCAGGGGGCTTCCACTGAAGCTTTCTTT; CDR3 protein: CASSSQGASTEAFF
V gene: TRBV7-3; D gene: .; clone size: .; J gene: TRBJ1-1; CDR3 DNA: TGTGCCAGCAGCTCGGGACGGAACACTGAAGCTTTCTTT; CDR3 protein: CASSSGRNTEAFF
V gene: TRBV7-9; D gene: TRBD1; clone size: many; J gene: TRBJ2-7; CDR3 DNA: TGTGCCAGCAGCTCGACAGGGGTGACCTACGAGCAGTACTTC; CDR3 protein: CASSSTGVTYEQYF
V gene: TRBV20-1; D gene: .; clone size: many; J gene: TRBJ2-7; CDR3 DNA: TGCAGTGCTAGAGGGGAATCGGGTGGGACCTACGAGCAGTACTTC; CDR3 protein: CSARGESGGTYEQYF
V gene: TRBV5-1; D gene: TRBD1; clone size: many; J gene: TRBJ2-1; CDR3 DNA: TGCGCCAGCAGCTTACAACAGGGGCCCTACAATGAGCAGTTCTTC; CDR3 protein: CASSLQQGPYNEQFF
V gene: TRBV30; D gene: .; clone size: .; J gene: TRBJ2-2; CDR3 DNA: TGTGCCTGGAATCCCCTAATCGGCAACACCGGGGAGCTGTTTTTT; CDR3 protein: CAWNPLIGNTGELFF
V gene: TRBV2; D gene: TRBD1; clone size: many; J gene: TRBJ2-2; CDR3 DNA: TGTGCCAGCAGTGAACAGGGGGCGCGGACCGGGGAGCTGTTTTTT; CDR3 protein: CASSEQGARTGELFF
V gene: TRBV28; D gene: .; clone size: many; J gene: TRBJ1-2; CDR3 DNA: TGTGCCAGCTCGAGCCTGGGGACCGTCTATGGCTACACCTTC; CDR3 protein: CASSSLGTVYGYTF
V gene: TRBV7-8; D gene: .; clone size: many; J gene: TRBJ2-4; CDR3 DNA: TGTGCCAGCAGCTTAGCTGGGCGTCTAGCCAAAAACATTCAGTACTTC; CDR3 protein: CASSLAGRLAKNIQYF
V gene: TRBV13; D gene: TRBD2; clone size: many; J gene: TRBJ2-1; CDR3 DNA: TGTGCCAGCAGCTGGGGATCGGGACTAGCAGTCAGGGATGAGCAGTTCTTC; CDR3 protein: CASSWGSGLAVRDEQFF
V gene: TRBV3-1; D gene: .; clone size: many; J gene: TRBJ1-5; CDR3 DNA: TGTGCCAGCAGCCAAACAGGGTCGCGTCAGCCCCAGCATTTT; CDR3 protein: CASSQTGSRQPQHF
V gene: TRBV19; D gene: TRBD1; clone size: many; J gene: TRBJ1-5; CDR3 DNA: TGTGCCAGTAGTGAGGGACAGCACCAGCCCCAGCATTTT; CDR3 protein: CASSEGQHQPQHF
V gene: TRBV12-3/TRBV12-4; D gene: .; clone size: many; J gene: TRBJ1-5; CDR3 DNA: TGTGCCAGCAGTTTATCGTACCGGGACCCCGTTCAGCCCCAGCATTTT; CDR3 protein: CASSLSYRDPVQPQHF
V gene: TRBV7-9; D gene: TRBD2; clone size: many; J gene: TRBJ2-7; CDR3 DNA: TGTGCCAGCAGCCTCCGGACTAGTGCCTACGAGCAGTACTTC; CDR3 protein: CASSLRTSAYEQYF
V gene: TRBV5-1; D gene: .; clone size: many; J gene: TRBJ2-7; CDR3 DNA: TGCGCCAGCAGCTCCCGGGACGGGGGATACGAGCAGTACTTC; CDR3 protein: CASSSRDGGYEQYF
V gene: TRBV10-3; D gene: TRBD1; clone size: many; J gene: TRBJ2-7; CDR3 DNA: TGTGCCATCAGCCCCGGACAGGGAATGAACGAGCAGTACTTC; CDR3 protein: CAISPGQGMNEQYF
V gene: TRBV7-9; D gene: TRBD2; clone size: many; J gene: TRBJ2-1; CDR3 DNA: TGTGCCAGCAGCTTAGTACGGGGGGGTTCCTACAATGAGCAGTTCTTC; CDR3 protein: CASSLVRGGSYNEQFF
V gene: TRBV4-1; D gene: TRBD2; clone size: many; J gene: TRBJ2-5; CDR3 DNA: TGCGCCAGCAGCCAACTCCGGACTAGCGGGAGAAGAGAGACCCAGTACTTC; CDR3 protein: CASSQLRTSGRRETQYF
V gene: TRBV2; D gene: .; clone size: many; J gene: TRBJ2-5; CDR3 DNA: TGTGCCAGCAGCGGGAATCAAGAGACCCAGTACTTC; CDR3 protein: CASSGNQETQYF
V gene: TRBV6-2/TRBV6-3; D gene: TRBD1; clone size: many; J gene: TRBJ2-5; CDR3 DNA: TGTGCCAGCAGACCTCGGGGACAGAGGCAAGAGACCCAGTACTTC; CDR3 protein: CASRPRGQRQETQYF
V gene: TRBV11-1; D gene: .; clone size: few; J gene: TRBJ2-1; CDR3 DNA: TGTGCCAGCAGCTTAGAAGGGGGGGGCTACAATGAGCAGTTCTTC; CDR3 protein: CASSLEGGGYNEQFF
V gene: TRBV20-1; D gene: .; clone size: many; J gene: TRBJ2-6; CDR3 DNA: TGCAGTGCTAGAGTGGATTGGCTCTCTGGGGCCAACGTCCTGACTTTC; CDR3 protein: CSARVDWLSGANVLTF
V gene: TRBV27; D gene: TRBD1; clone size: many; J gene: TRBJ2-7; CDR3 DNA: TGTGCCACCAGTTTAAGGGGGCCTAGAGACGAGCAGTACTTC; CDR3 protein: CATSLRGPRDEQYF
V gene: TRBV5-1; D gene: TRBD1; clone size: many; J gene: TRBJ2-5; CDR3 DNA: TGCGCCAGCAGCCTGACCGGGACAGCTCAAGAGACCCAGTACTTC; CDR3 protein: CASSLTGTAQETQYF
V gene: TRBV5-1; D gene: TRBD1; clone size: many; J gene: TRBJ1-6; CDR3 DNA: TGCGCCAGCAGCTCAGACAGGGGTAATTCACCCCTCCACTTT; CDR3 protein: CASSSDRGNSPLHF
V gene: TRBV6-5; D gene: .; clone size: many; J gene: TRBJ1-5; CDR3 DNA: TGTGCCAGCAGTTCGGGCGAGGGTCAGCCCCAGCATTTT; CDR3 protein: CASSSGEGQPQHF
V gene: TRBV3-1; D gene: TRBD2; clone size: many; J gene: TRBJ2-1; CDR3 DNA: TGTGCCAGCAGCTTCCGGACTAGTAACAATGAGCAGTTCTTC; CDR3 protein: CASSFRTSNNEQFF
V gene: TRBV5-1; D gene: TRBD2; clone size: many; J gene: TRBJ2-3; CDR3 DNA: TGCGCCAGCCGCTTAGGCGGACTAGCGGGGGAAGTAGATACGCAGTATTTT; CDR3 protein: CASRLGGLAGEVDTQYF
V gene: TRBV3-1; D gene: .; clone size: many; J gene: TRBJ2-3; CDR3 DNA: TGTGCCAGCAGCCGACCTACAGGGTTGGACACAGATACGCAGTATTTT; CDR3 protein: CASSRPTGLDTDTQYF
V gene: TRBV5-1; D gene: .; clone size: many; J gene: TRBJ2-3; CDR3 DNA: TGCGCCAGCAGCTTGGAAGGGTTCACAGATACGCAGTATTTT; CDR3 protein: CASSLEGFTDTQYF
V gene: TRBV20-1; D gene: .; clone size: many; J gene: TRBJ2-7; CDR3 DNA: TGCAGTGCTTATGACACTCGACAGGCTCTTTACTTC; CDR3 protein: CSAYDTRQALYF
V gene: TRBV29-1; D gene: .; clone size: .; J gene: TRBJ1-1; CDR3 DNA: TGCGGCGCCAGAATGGGGGGCTCCGGGACTGAAGCTTTCTTT; CDR3 protein: CGARMGGSGTEAFF
V gene: TRBV28; D gene: .; clone size: many; J gene: TRBJ2-2; CDR3 DNA: TGTGCCAGCAGCCTAACAAAAAGGTTATCCGGGGAGCTGTTTTTT; CDR3 protein: CASSLTKRLSGELFF
V gene: TRBV7-9; D gene: TRBD1; clone size: many; J gene: TRBJ2-5; CDR3 DNA: TGTGCCAGCAGCTTAGTGCCCGACAGGGAAGAGACCCAGTACTTC; CDR3 protein: CASSLVPDREETQYF
V gene: TRBV29-1; D gene: .; clone size: many; J gene: TRBJ2-7; CDR3 DNA: TGCAGCGTGGGCTTCTCCGACGAGCAGTACTTC; CDR3 protein: CSVGFSDEQYF
V gene: TRBV28; D gene: .; clone size: many; J gene: TRBJ1-1; CDR3 DNA: TGTGCCAGCAGTTTACTCCCGGACGGAAACACTGAAGCTTTCTTT; CDR3 protein: CASSLLPDGNTEAFF
V gene: TRBV5-1; D gene: .; clone size: many; J gene: TRBJ1-1; CDR3 DNA: TGCGCCAGCACGGACCGGAGGTCAGCCACTGAAGCTTTCTTT; CDR3 protein: CASTDRRSATEAFF
V gene: TRBV10-3; D gene: TRBD1; clone size: many; J gene: TRBJ1-6; CDR3 DNA: TGTGCCTCCCGGGACAGTGGTAATTCACCCCTCCACTTT; CDR3 protein: CASRDSGNSPLHF
V gene: TRBV7-3; D gene: .; clone size: many; J gene: TRBJ2-7; CDR3 DNA: TGTGCCAGCAGCTCCCCAGGGAGGCGGCAGTACTTC; CDR3 protein: CASSSPGRRQYF
V gene: TRBV7-3; D gene: .; clone size: many; J gene: TRBJ2-5; CDR3 DNA: TGTGCCAGCAGCTTCGGCAGACAAGAGACCCAGTACTTC; CDR3 protein: CASSFGRQETQYF
V gene: TRBV6-5; D gene: TRBD1; clone size: many; J gene: TRBJ1-3; CDR3 DNA: TGTGCCAGCAGTCCGCTCCTACAGGGGAGTAACGGAAACACCATATATTTT; CDR3 protein: CASSPLLQGSNGNTIYF
V gene: TRBV12-3/TRBV12-4; D gene: .; clone size: many; J gene: TRBJ2-1; CDR3 DNA: TGTGCCAGCAGTTTAGCATGGGGGGCGCTGCAGTTCTTC; CDR3 protein: CASSLAWGALQFF
V gene: TRBV7-9; D gene: TRBD2; clone size: many; J gene: TRBJ2-6; CDR3 DNA: TGTGCCAGCAACCGAGCGGGAGGGCCTCTAGACTCTGGGGCCAACGTCCTGACTTTC; CDR3 protein: CASNRAGGPLDSGANVLTF
V gene: TRBV6-5; D gene: TRBD1; clone size: many; J gene: TRBJ2-3; CDR3 DNA: TGTGCCAGCATTCGGACAGGGAGAAGAGGCACAGATACGCAGTATTTT; CDR3 protein: CASIRTGRRGTDTQYF
V gene: TRBV12-3/TRBV12-4; D gene: .; clone size: few; J gene: TRBJ1-1; CDR3 DNA: TGTGCCAGCAGTTTCTCATCGGTGAACACTGAAGCTTTCTTT; CDR3 protein: CASSFSSVNTEAFF